One and the same sample provided the 26 T cell receptor beta chains below, sequenced in a study of spatial heterogeneity in lung cancer. As to time point: sample taken at primary tumor resection. Sequencing covered unsorted whole RNA taken from tumor, nontumor lung or frozen PBMC. Via MiXCR, TCRdb re-called the 5' RACE reads, giving one row per CDR3 protein. Here the sample spans more than 85,000 distinct CDR3 sequences, approximately 8.2% being singletons. The sample was PBMCs, taken at surgery. The receptor source for this set is a male donor with early-stage non-small cell lung cancer.

The sample holds many counts of this clonotype. The chain combines TRBV2 with TRBJ1-1; weak D call: TRBD1 (6 bases). Between the trimmed V and J ends, which lost 0 bases and 5 bases, there was a span of 7 bases. The CDR3 spans 13 residues. Germline values: CDR1 SNHLY, CDR2 FYNNEI. The CDR3 loop is CASSEAQGTEAFF. In nucleotides, the CDR3 is TGTGCCAGCAGTGAAGCCCAGGGGACTGAAGCTTTCTTT. The variable domain in full, completed from reference TRBV2 and TRBJ1-1, reads EPEVTQTPSHQVTQMGQEVILRCVPISNHLYFYWYRQILGQKVEFLVSFYNNEISEKSEIFDDQFSVERPDGSNFTLKIRSTKLEDSAMYFCASSEAQGTEAFFGQGTRLTVV.

This clonotype was detected many times. This chain connects TRBV7-9 to TRBJ2-7; 7 positions match TRBD2. CDR1 is SEHNR and CDR2 is FQNEAQ in the germline V gene (reference sequence). The J segment lost 4 bases and the V segment lost 5 bases, leaving 8 bases of the junction unmatched. The CDR3 is 14 amino acids. The CDR3 DNA reads TGTGCCAGCAGCGGAACGGGAGGAGGATACGAGCAGTACTTC. Translated, it gives CASSGTGGGYEQYF.

This clonotype was seen only a few times. The chain carries TRBV6-5 and TRBJ1-1; possible D gene TRBD1, 6 bases. The CDR3 sequence is 14 residues long. V gave up 7 bases and J gave up 1 base, with 13 bases separating them. Germline CDR1 is MNHEY and CDR2 is SVGAGI. CDR3 protein: CASTRGGRNTEAFF. The CDR3 DNA reads TGTGCCAGCACCCGCGGGGGGCGGAACACTGAAGCTTTCTTT.

This clonotype was picked up many times. The chain recombines TRBV18 with TRBJ2-7; a weak D match, TRBD2 (6 bases). CDR1 is KGHSH, CDR2 LQKENI, per germline. The V and J ends lost 3 bases and 6 bases respectively, with 9 bases between them. The CDR3 totals 12 residues. As DNA, the CDR3 is TGTGCCAGCTCACCCGCGGGGTCCGAGCAGTACTTC. Amino acid sequence: CASSPAGSEQYF.

This clonotype was recorded many times. The chain is built from TRBV6-2 or TRBV6-3 and TRBJ2-7; 9 bases fit TRBD1. Germline trimming cut 0 bases from V and 3 bases from J; bases unmatched to any gene: 0. CDR3 length equals 14 residues. Germline V gives CDR1 MNHEY, CDR2 SVGEGT. Here the CDR3 reads CASSYSTGGYEQYF. CDR3 nucleotides: TGTGCCAGCAGTTACTCGACAGGGGGCTACGAGCAGTACTTC.

This clonotype was detected only a few times. The chain has TRBV21-1 and TRBJ2-5. TRBV21-1 is listed as a pseudogene. The CDR3 has 15 residues. CDR3 region: CASSDQDNSQETQYF. The DNA for the CDR3 is TGTGCCAGCAGCGACCAAGACAACAGTCAAGAGACCCAGTACTTC.

The rearrangement uses TRBV15 and TRBJ1-3; 10 bases map to TRBD1. The V gene end was trimmed by 2 bases and the J gene end by 4 bases; junction bases not matched to a gene: 5. The germline V gene encodes CDR1 LNHNV and CDR2 YYDKDF (reference sequence). The CDR3 loop spans 16 amino acids. The CDR3 is CATSRRQGASGNTIYF. Written as DNA, the CDR3 is TGTGCCACCAGCAGACGACAGGGGGCTTCCGGAAACACCATATATTTT.

Notes on this clonotype: It may be a read error: a sequence one base away is much more abundant. The CDR3 sequence is CASGYSGGQPQHF. The DNA of the CDR3 is TGTGCCAGCGGTTACAGCGGTGGTCAGCCCCAGCATTTT. The rearrangement joins TRBV6-5 to TRBJ1-5, with no clear D. The CDR3 covers 13 residues. Germline V gene data show CDR1 as MNHEY and CDR2 as SVGAGI.

The V gene is TRBV4-3, the J gene TRBJ1-1; 9 positions match TRBD1. The CDR3 length is 19 residues. With 3 bases clipped from V and 0 bases from J, the junction kept 14 bases outside the gene matches. Germline CDR1 is LGHNA and CDR2 is YSLEER. CDR3: CASSHLPIRDRVVNTEAFF. For the CDR3, the DNA is TGCGCCAGCAGCCATCTCCCAATCCGGGACAGGGTTGTGAACACTGAAGCTTTCTTT.

This clonotype was seen a few times. V is TRBV3-1 and J is TRBJ1-2; D possibly corresponds to TRBD1 (6 bases). Trimming pared 0 bases from V and 8 bases from J, leaving 13 bases between. The CDR3 is 14 amino acids. Germline V CDR1 and CDR2: LGHDT, YNNKEL (reference sequence). The DNA of the CDR3 is TGTGCCAGCAGCCAAGAACAGGGATTAGAAGGCTACACCTTC. Its translation is CASSQEQGLEGYTF.

The CDR3 DNA reads as TGTGCCAGCAGCTTAGCGGGGGCTAACAATGAGCAGTTCTTC. It yields the protein CASSLAGANNEQFF. The J gene is TRBJ2-1, the V gene TRBV7-3; a possible D gene is TRBD2 (7 bases). The germline gives CDR1 SGHTA, CDR2 FQGTGA. The CDR3 length is 14 residues. V was pared by 2 bases and J by 5 bases, with 10 bases between.

Many counts were recorded for this clonotype. The chain carries TRBV10-3 and TRBJ1-6, with 8 bases fitting TRBD1. This CDR3 has 16 residues. The ends lost 2 bases at V and 6 bases at J; junction bases unmatched: 6. Germline V CDR1 and CDR2: ENHRY, SYGVKD. The CDR3 spells CAISEPWTGFNSPLHF. CDR3 in DNA: TGTGCCATCAGTGAGCCCTGGACAGGGTTTAATTCACCCCTCCACTTT.

This clonotype has a handful of counts. The chain is built from TRBV6-2 or TRBV6-3 and TRBJ2-1; D ambiguous. CDR1 is MNHEY, CDR2 SVGEGT, per germline. The CDR3 covers 11 residues. Trimming took 7 bases from V and 5 from J, leaving 6 bases between them. The CDR3: CASTRDNEQFF. CDR3 bases: TGTGCCAGCACCCGGGACAATGAGCAGTTCTTC.

This clonotype appeared a few times. The rearrangement links TRBV20-1 to TRBJ2-2; D is unclear. The V and J ends lost 3 bases and 0 bases respectively, with 11 bases between them. CDR1 is DFQATT and CDR2 is SNEGSKA in the germline V gene (reference sequence). This CDR3 has 15 residues. The CDR3 DNA reads TGCAGTGCTAGTCGAGGTCAAACGAACACCGGGGAGCTGTTTTTT. This gives the protein CSASRGQTNTGELFF.

The sample holds many counts of this clonotype. In nucleotides, the CDR3 is TGCAGTGCTAGGCTAGGAGGAGATACGCAGTATTTT. It specifies CSARLGGDTQYF. This chain uses TRBV20-1 with TRBJ2-3, with a tentative D call TRBD2 (5 bases). V gave up 3 bases and J gave up 5 bases, with 9 bases separating them. The CDR3 has 12 residues. Germline CDR1 DFQATT, CDR2 SNEGSKA (reference sequence).

The chain links TRBV5-1 to TRBJ1-2; D not certain. Germline V gives CDR1 SGHRS, CDR2 YFSETQ. Trimming cost V 1 base and J 0 bases, with 10 bases left between them. CDR3 length: 15 amino acids. The CDR3 DNA is TGCGCCAGCAGCTTGAACCAGAAAACTAACTATGGCTACACCTTC. This codes for CASSLNQKTNYGYTF.

This clonotype was counted at least ten times. CDR3 residues: CASSDMGGNTEAFF. In DNA, the CDR3 is TGTGCCAGCAGTGATATGGGGGGCAACACTGAAGCTTTCTTT. The V call is TRBV2, the J call TRBJ1-1; possibly TRBD1 for D (6 bases). The CDR3 covers 14 residues. The germline CDR1 and CDR2 sequences are SNHLY and FYNNEI. V was trimmed by 3 bases and J by 2 bases, leaving 10 bases between them.

This clonotype was seen repeatedly, ten times or more. The chain carries TRBV2 and TRBJ2-7; 9 nucleotides match TRBD2. The germline V gene has CDR1 SNHLY and CDR2 FYNNEI. This CDR3 comprises 13 residues. The V and J ends lost 8 bases and 7 bases, in that order; junction bases with no gene match: 9. The DNA for the CDR3 is TGTGCCAGCGCAACTAGCGGGCTCGGGGAGCAGTACTTC. It codes for CASATSGLGEQYF. The full variable domain, in which reference TRBV2 and TRBJ2-7 provide the parts outside the CDR3, is EPEVTQTPSHQVTQMGQEVILRCVPISNHLYFYWYRQILGQKVEFLVSFYNNEISEKSEIFDDQFSVERPDGSNFTLKIRSTKLEDSAMYFCASATSGLGEQYFGPGTRLTVT.

This clonotype was counted a few times. This chain connects TRBV9 to TRBJ2-5, with D perhaps matching TRBD1 or TRBD2 (6 bases each). V lost 4 bases to trimming and J lost 5 bases, with 18 bases between them. CDR1 and CDR2 from the germline V gene are SGDLS and YYNGEE. The CDR3 has 15 amino acids. CDR3 loop: CASSSASRGAETQYF. The CDR3 coding sequence is TGTGCCAGCAGCTCTGCGAGTAGGGGGGCTGAGACCCAGTACTTC.

This clonotype was found many times. V and J are TRBV5-4 and TRBJ2-7; D is ambiguous. The CDR3 runs 13 residues. Trimming pared 6 bases from V and 8 bases from J, leaving 18 bases between. Germline CDR1 SGHNT, CDR2 YYREEE (reference sequence). The DNA for the CDR3 is TGTGCCAGCACCAGCCCCGGTGTTGACAAGCAGTACTTC. Translating gives CASTSPGVDKQYF.

This clonotype has a count of ten or more. The chain recombines TRBV30 with TRBJ2-7; D unclear. The CDR3 consists of 14 residues. Trimming took 2 bases from V and 6 from J, leaving 17 bases between them. CDR1 and CDR2 (germline): GTSNPN, SVGIG (reference sequence). CDR3 amino acids: CAWSRSPLMAEQYF. DNA of the CDR3: TGTGCCTGGAGTAGGAGTCCCCTCATGGCCGAGCAGTACTTC.

The V gene is TRBV6-2 or TRBV6-3, the J gene TRBJ2-3; D not resolved. CDR3 size: 13 residues. Germline lookup yields CDR1 MNHEY and CDR2 SVGEGT. V was clipped by 5 bases and J by 1 base, with 7 bases between them. The CDR3 reads CASSTTGTDTQYF. Written as DNA, the CDR3 is TGTGCCAGCAGTACCACAGGCACAGATACGCAGTATTTT.

This sequence joins TRBV29-1 and TRBJ2-7; D is unresolved. This CDR3 has 13 residues. Germline CDR1 reads SQVTM; CDR2 reads ANQGSEA. Trimming left V 7 bases short and J 3 bases short, with 16 bases between. CDR3 nucleotide sequence: TGCAGCGCCCTAGACTTACGGAGCTACGAGCAGTACTTC. Its protein product is CSALDLRSYEQYF.

This clonotype showed up many times. The rearrangement uses TRBV29-1 and TRBJ2-5; the D gene is possibly TRBD2 (5 bases). The length of the CDR3 is 14 residues. The ends were cut back, 6 bases at V and 2 bases at J, with 16 bases in the middle. CDR1 is SQVTM, CDR2 ANQGSEA, per germline. The CDR3 coding sequence is TGCAGCGTCGTCCGGGATTTGGATCAAGAGACCCAGTACTTC. Protein product: CSVVRDLDQETQYF.

This clonotype was observed a few times. The V and J genes are TRBV18 and TRBJ1-2, with D uncertain. This CDR3 spans 12 amino acids. V was trimmed by 5 bases and J by 3 bases, leaving 7 bases between them. CDR1 KGHSH and CDR2 LQKENI come from the germline V gene. The CDR3 region is CASSGVHYGYTF. The CDR3 nucleotides are TGTGCCAGCTCAGGGGTCCACTATGGCTACACCTTC.

This chain links TRBV6-5 with TRBJ2-3; the match to TRBD2 covers 13 bases. The V gene end was trimmed by 2 bases and the J gene end by 5 bases; junction bases not matched to a gene: 1. The germline gives CDR1 MNHEY, CDR2 SVGAGI. This CDR3 has 15 residues. The CDR3 loop is CASSYGTSGVDTQYF. In nucleotides, the CDR3 is TGTGCCAGCAGTTACGGGACTAGCGGGGTAGATACGCAGTATTTT.